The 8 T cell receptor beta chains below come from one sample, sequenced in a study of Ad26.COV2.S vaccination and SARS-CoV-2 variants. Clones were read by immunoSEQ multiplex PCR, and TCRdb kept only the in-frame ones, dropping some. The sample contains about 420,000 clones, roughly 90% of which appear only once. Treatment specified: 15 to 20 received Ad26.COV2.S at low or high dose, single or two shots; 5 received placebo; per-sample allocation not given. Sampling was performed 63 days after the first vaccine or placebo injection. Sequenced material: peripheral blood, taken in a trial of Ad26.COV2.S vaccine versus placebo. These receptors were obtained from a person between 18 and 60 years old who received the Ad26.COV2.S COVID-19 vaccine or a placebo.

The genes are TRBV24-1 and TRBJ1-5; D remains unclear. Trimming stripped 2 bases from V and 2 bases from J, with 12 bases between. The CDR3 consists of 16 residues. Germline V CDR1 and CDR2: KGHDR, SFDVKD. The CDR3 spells CATSDSLVAGNQPQHF. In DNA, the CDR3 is TGTGCCACCAGTGATTCCCTTGTAGCTGGCAATCAGCCCCAGCATTTT.

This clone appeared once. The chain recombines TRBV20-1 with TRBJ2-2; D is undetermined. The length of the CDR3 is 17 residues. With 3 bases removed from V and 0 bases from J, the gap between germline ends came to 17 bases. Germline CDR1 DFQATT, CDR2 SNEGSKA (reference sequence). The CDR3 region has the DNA TGCAGTGCTAGTCCCGCAGCCCTAGGGACGAACACCGGGGAGCTGTTTTTT. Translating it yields CSASPAALGTNTGELFF.

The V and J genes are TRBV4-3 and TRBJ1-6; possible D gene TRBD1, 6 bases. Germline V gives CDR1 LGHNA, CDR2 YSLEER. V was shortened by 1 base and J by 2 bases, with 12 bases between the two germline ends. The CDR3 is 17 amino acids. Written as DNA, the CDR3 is TGCGCCAGCAGCCAAGGGGGGCAGGGCACCTATAATTCACCCCTCCACTTT. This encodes CASSQGGQGTYNSPLHF.

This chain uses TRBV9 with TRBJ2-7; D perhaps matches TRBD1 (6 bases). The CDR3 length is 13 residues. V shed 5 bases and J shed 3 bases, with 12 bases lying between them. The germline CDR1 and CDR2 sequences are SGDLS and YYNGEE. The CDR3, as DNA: TGTGCCAGCAGTCCTGCACAGGGCTACGAGCAGTACTTC. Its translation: CASSPAQGYEQYF.

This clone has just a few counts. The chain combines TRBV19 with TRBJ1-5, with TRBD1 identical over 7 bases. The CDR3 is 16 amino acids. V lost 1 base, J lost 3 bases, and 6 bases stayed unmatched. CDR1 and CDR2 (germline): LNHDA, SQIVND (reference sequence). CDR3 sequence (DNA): TGTGCCAGTAGTATAGGCGATGGACAGGTCAATCAGCCCCAGCATTTT. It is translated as CASSIGDGQVNQPQHF.

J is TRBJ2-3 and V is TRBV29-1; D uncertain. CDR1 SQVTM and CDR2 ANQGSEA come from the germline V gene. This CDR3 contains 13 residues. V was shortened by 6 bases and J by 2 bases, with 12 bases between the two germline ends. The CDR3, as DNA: TGCAGCGTCCTGCACGAAAACACAGATACGCAGTATTTT. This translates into CSVLHENTDTQYF.

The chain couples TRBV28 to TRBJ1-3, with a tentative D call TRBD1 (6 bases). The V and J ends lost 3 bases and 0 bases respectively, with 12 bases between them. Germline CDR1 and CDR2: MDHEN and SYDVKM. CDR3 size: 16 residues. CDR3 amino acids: CASSFWGHRSGNTIYF. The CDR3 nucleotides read TGTGCCAGCAGTTTTTGGGGACACCGCTCTGGAAACACCATATATTTT. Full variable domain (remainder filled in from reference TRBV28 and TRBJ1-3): DVKVTQSSRYLVKRTGEKVFLECVQDMDHENMFWYRQDPGLGLRLIYFSYDVKMKEKGDIPEGYSVSREKKERFSLILESASTNQTSMYLCASSFWGHRSGNTIYFGEGSWLTVV.

The CDR3 spells CASSLVARGGGDTQYF. DNA of the CDR3: TGCGCCAGCAGCTTGGTGGCGCGGGGGGGAGGAGATACGCAGTATTTT. V gene TRBV5-1 combines with J gene TRBJ2-3; TRBD2 aligns across 9 bases. The CDR3 covers 16 residues. Germline trimming cut 0 bases from V and 5 bases from J; bases unmatched to any gene: 7. The V gene's germline CDR1 is SGHRS and CDR2 YFSETQ.